The 17 T cell receptor beta chains presented below share a single source sample, sequenced in a study of metastatic and nonmetastatic thyroid tumors. Through MiXCR, TCRdb re-clonotyped the PCR reads. The data contain 13,000 or so clones, 26% of them singletons. Among the patients, none had received any treatment before thyroid surgery. The sample was tumor tissue. These receptors originate from a female donor with papillary thyroid cancer or a benign thyroid nodule (not recorded which). Some clones in this sample may be carry-over from other donors' samples.

The V and J genes are TRBV20-1 and TRBJ1-1; D possibly corresponds to TRBD1 (6 bases). The germline CDR1 and CDR2 sequences are DFQATT and SNEGSKA (reference sequence). Trimming removed 5 bases from V and 4 bases from J, with 23 bases in between. There are 16 residues in the CDR3. The CDR3 coding sequence is TGCAGTGCTTGGGGAGAGGGGACAAATCTTTTCACTGAAGCTTTCTTT. Translation: CSAWGEGTNLFTEAFF.

This clone was seen a handful of times. V is TRBV7-9 and J is TRBJ2-7, with D perhaps matching TRBD2 (5 bases). Trimming removed 5 bases from V and 4 bases from J, with 9 bases in between. CDR1 and CDR2 (germline): SEHNR, FQNEAQ (reference sequence). The CDR3 is 12 amino acids. The CDR3 here is CASSPTSYEQYF. CDR3 coding DNA: TGTGCCAGCAGCCCTACTAGTTACGAGCAGTACTTC. The full variable domain, in which reference TRBV7-9 and TRBJ2-7 provide the parts outside the CDR3, is DTGVSQNPRHKITKRGQNVTFRCDPISEHNRLYWYRQTLGQGPEFLTYFQNEAQLEKSRLLSDRFSAERPKGSFSTLEIQRTEQGDSAMYLCASSPTSYEQYFGPGTRLTVT.

Within the sample, this clone is medium-sized. The chain is built from TRBV12-3 or TRBV12-4 and TRBJ2-1, with TRBD2 matching 7 bases. Trimming cost V 6 bases and J 4 bases; bases outside gene matches: 9. The CDR3 covers 15 residues. The CDR3: CASRAWGGGYNEQFF. CDR3 sequence (DNA): TGTGCCAGCAGGGCTTGGGGGGGAGGATACAATGAGCAGTTCTTC.

This clone was found a few times. A clone one base away is much larger, so this may be a read error. The rearrangement links TRBV2 to TRBJ2-3; a weak D match, TRBD2 (6 bases). The CDR3 length is 11 residues. Germline CDR1 SNHLY, CDR2 FYNNEI. The V end lost 10 bases, the J end lost 3 bases, and 8 bases lay between the germline ends. CDR3 in DNA: TGTGCCATGGGACTGACAGATACGCAGTATTTT. This gives the protein CAMGLTDTQYF.

In its sample, this clone was seen once. The CDR3 region has the DNA TGCAGTGCTAGAGTCCCGGGACTAGGCTTCGGGAATGAGCAGTTCTTC. Its protein is CSARVPGLGFGNEQFF. V and J are TRBV20-1 and TRBJ2-1; 8 bases align to TRBD2. The V gene end was trimmed by 1 base and the J gene end by 7 bases; junction bases not matched to a gene: 12. The CDR3 spans 16 residues. Germline CDR1 DFQATT, CDR2 SNEGSKA (reference sequence).

The V call is TRBV19, the J call TRBJ2-1, with 9 bases fitting TRBD1. V lost 3 bases and J lost 1; bases outside the gene matches: 10. Germline V gives CDR1 LNHDA, CDR2 SQIVND (reference sequence). CDR3 length: 18 amino acids. CDR3 region: CASSIRRGQGLSYNEQFF. The CDR3 DNA sequence: TGTGCCAGTAGTATCAGACGCGGACAGGGGCTTTCCTACAATGAGCAGTTCTTC. Combining the CDR3 with reference TRBV19 and TRBJ2-1 gives the whole variable domain DGGITQSPKYLFRKEGQNVTLSCEQNLNHDAMYWYRQDPGQGLRLIYYSQIVNDFQKGDIAEGYSVSREKKESFPLTVTSAQKNPTAFYLCASSIRRGQGLSYNEQFFGPGTRLTVL.

This clone showed up just a few times. J is TRBJ2-1 and V is TRBV6-2 or TRBV6-3, with D tentatively TRBD1 or TRBD2 (5 bases each). This CDR3 is built from 17 residues. V was clipped by 6 bases and J by 2 bases, with 20 bases between them. Germline CDR1 and CDR2: MNHEY and SVGEGT. The CDR3 loop reads CASSGKRDPTTYNEQFF. In DNA form, the CDR3 reads TGTGCCAGCAGCGGCAAACGGGACCCTACTACCTACAATGAGCAGTTCTTC.

In DNA form, the CDR3 reads TGCGCCAGCAGCCAAGGGGACTTTACCTACGAGCAGTACTTC. It yields the protein CASSQGDFTYEQYF. The gene calls are TRBV4-1 and TRBJ2-7; perhaps TRBD2 as D (6 bases). V shed 1 base and J shed 2 bases, with 9 bases lying between them. CDR3 length equals 14 residues. Germline assignment: CDR1 MGHRA and CDR2 YSYEKL.

This clone occurred a few times. The chain employs TRBV19 and TRBJ2-7; 7 nucleotides match TRBD2. Germline CDR1 and CDR2: LNHDA and SQIVND (reference sequence). This CDR3 comprises 13 residues. Unmatched junction bases numbered 5, after V lost 5 bases and J lost 4 bases. CDR3: CASSAGLEYEQYF. CDR3 in DNA: TGTGCCAGTAGTGCTGGACTAGAATACGAGCAGTACTTC.

This clone has a count of ten or more. The rearrangement uses TRBV30 and TRBJ1-1; tentatively, D is TRBD1 (5 bases). The germline V and J ends were trimmed by 2 bases and 0 bases, with 10 bases remaining between them. Per the germline V gene, CDR1 is GTSNPN and CDR2 is SVGIG (reference sequence). CDR3 length: 14 amino acids. CDR3 coding DNA: TGTGCCTGGAGTACGAGACAGCTGAACACTGAAGCTTTCTTT. It encodes CAWSTRQLNTEAFF.

The chain combines TRBV27 with TRBJ1-3, with 7 bases that match TRBD1. The J segment lost 0 bases and the V segment lost 6 bases, leaving 5 bases of the junction unmatched. Per germline, CDR1 MNHEY and CDR2 SMNVEV (reference sequence). The CDR3 totals 15 residues. CDR3 DNA sequence: TGTGCCAGCAGCAAGACAGGGACCTCTGGAAACACCATATATTTT. Translating it yields CASSKTGTSGNTIYF.

This clone was recorded many times. The chain carries TRBV7-8 and TRBJ2-3, with D maybe TRBD2 (5 bases). V was shortened by 5 bases and J by 8 bases, with 11 bases between the two germline ends. The length of the CDR3 is 12 residues. Germline V gene data show CDR1 as SGHVS and CDR2 as FQNEAQ. CDR3 in amino acids: CASSARTGTQYF. The DNA for the CDR3 is TGTGCCAGCAGCGCGCGGACTGGTACGCAGTATTTT.

The chain is built from TRBV27 and TRBJ2-7; a weak D match, TRBD2 (5 bases). CDR3 length equals 13 residues. V was cut by 2 bases and J by 4 bases, with 9 bases left in between. CDR1 is MNHEY, CDR2 SMNVEV, per germline (reference sequence). The CDR3 sequence: CASSLRSGYEQYF. DNA for the CDR3: TGTGCCAGCAGTTTAAGGTCGGGGTACGAGCAGTACTTC.

The chain couples TRBV7-2 to TRBJ1-1, with D perhaps TRBD1 (5 bases). The V end lost 3 bases, the J end lost 5 bases, and 10 bases lay between the germline ends. The germline V gene has CDR1 SGHTA and CDR2 FQGNSA. CDR3 length: 13 amino acids. The CDR3 coding sequence is TGTGCCAGCAGCTTGGGGGGAGCGACTGAAGCTTTCTTT. It specifies CASSLGGATEAFF.

This clone was seen ten or more times. The chain employs TRBV5-1 and TRBJ2-3; D is perhaps TRBD1 (6 bases). The CDR3 extends over 16 amino acids. CDR1 SGHRS and CDR2 YFSETQ come from the germline V gene. The germline V and J ends were trimmed by 2 bases and 6 bases, with 19 bases remaining between them. The DNA for the CDR3 is TGCGCCAGCAGCTTATGGGACAAGGGAGTCGGGGATACGCAGTATTTT. Residues: CASSLWDKGVGDTQYF. The variable domain in full, with the rest retrieved from reference TRBV5-1 and TRBJ2-3, is KAGVTQTPRYLIKTRGQQVTLSCSPISGHRSVSWYQQTPGQGLQFLFEYFSETQRNKGNFPGRFSGRQFSNSRSEMNVSTLELGDSALYLCASSLWDKGVGDTQYFGPGTRLTVL.

This clone was recorded many times. The chain employs TRBV5-4 and TRBJ2-5, with 7 bases aligning to TRBD1. The CDR3 contains 15 residues. CDR1 SGHNT and CDR2 YYREEE come from the germline V gene (reference sequence). With 1 base clipped from V and 4 bases from J, the junction kept 7 bases outside the gene matches. CDR3 in amino acids: CASSLRGPWAETQYF. In DNA, the CDR3 is TGTGCCAGCAGCTTGAGGGGGCCCTGGGCAGAGACCCAGTACTTC.

This sequence joins TRBV11-2 and TRBJ2-1; 10 bases match TRBD2. This CDR3 spans 16 amino acids. Germline CDR1 and CDR2: SGHAT and FQNNGV. The V gene end was trimmed by 7 bases and the J gene end by 7 bases; junction bases not matched to a gene: 13. The CDR3 reads CASIIIPSGSFNEQFF. CDR3 in DNA: TGTGCCAGCATAATCATCCCTAGCGGGAGCTTTAATGAGCAGTTCTTC.